Listed below are T cell receptor beta chains from one sample, sequenced in a study of blood T cells in healthy people across ages. TCRdb re-called the 5' RACE reads with MiXCR, one entry per CDR3 protein. The top ten hold roughly 3.7% of the sample, which has 550,000 to 750,000 distinct CDR3 sequences, over 20% seen once. Sequencing was done on a sample of blood. The source is a man aged 70 or older in good health. CDR3s include the opening cysteine and the closing phenylalanine or tryptophan. Each record gives: J gene, V gene, clone size, CDR3 length, CDR3 protein. Part of the rows lack a size; the others show once, few, many or a class for expanded clones.

TRBJ2-1,TRBV20-1,few,15,CSARGGEGPRNEQFF
TRBJ2-5,TRBV20-1,few,12,CSTRQGLETQYF
TRBJ1-3,TRBV7-6,few,17,CASSFRGGQASGNTIYF
TRBJ2-2,TRBV6-5,NA,13,CASRALTSGELFF
TRBJ2-5,TRBV29-1,many,14,CSVGGASNQETQYF
TRBJ2-2,TRBV5-1,NA,16,CASSGGTSGNTGELFF
TRBJ2-3,TRBV7-9,few,16,CASSLPVSGSTDTQYF
TRBJ2-3,TRBV29-1,few,13,CSVEAGEADTQYF
TRBJ2-7,TRBV10-3,few,15,CAISAGGPSSYEQYF
NA,TRBV20-1,NA,13,CSASLGFYNEQFF
TRBJ2-3,TRBV3-1,few,17,CASSPPGTSGSRDTQYF
TRBJ1-2,TRBV12-3/TRBV12-4,NA,13,CASSLDRAEGYTF
TRBJ2-7,TRBV7-3,NA,14,CASSSPSYSHEQYF
TRBJ1-4,TRBV7-9,few,15,CASSELRDRGEKLFF
TRBJ2-5,TRBV12-3/TRBV12-4,few,14,CASMRTSGTETQYF
TRBJ2-5,TRBV18,many,13,CASSPQRAETQYF
TRBJ2-7,TRBV7-2,few,15,CASGLAVESSYEQYF
TRBJ2-6,TRBV7-9,NA,18,CASSPGVSVNSGANVLTF
TRBJ2-7,TRBV9,few,16,CASSPGTGTGPYEQYF
TRBJ2-2,TRBV12-5,NA,13,CASGWDGTGELFF
TRBJ1-1,TRBV28,few,13,CASILRLTTEAFF
TRBJ2-7,TRBV27,NA,18,CASSYITAPGQERYEQYF